Shown below are 32 T cell receptor beta chains from a single sample sequenced in a study of cytomegalovirus exposure and HLA in healthy donors. Primers: 60 Vbeta forward and 13 Jbeta reverse. Method: immunoSEQ multiplex PCR; TCRdb's copy keeps in-frame clones and lacks some. This repertoire shows roughly 200,000 clones, roughly four fifths found once; its top ten account for 1.6%. The sample taken for sequencing was PBMCs. These receptors originate from a man aged 45-60 years in good health and CMV-seronegative.

This clone showed up just a few times. The rearrangement links TRBV19 to TRBJ1-5; 8 nucleotides agree with TRBD1. Per the germline V gene, CDR1 is LNHDA and CDR2 is SQIVND (reference sequence). The CDR3 extends over 13 amino acids. V was pared by 7 bases and J by 3 bases, with 2 bases of the junction left unmatched. This chain's CDR3 is CASKGQVNQPQHF. The CDR3 nucleotides are TGTGCCAGTAAGGGACAGGTCAATCAGCCCCAGCATTTT.

This chain uses TRBV6-5 with TRBJ2-7; perhaps TRBD1 as D (6 bases). This CDR3 region has 13 residues. The germline V gene has CDR1 MNHEY and CDR2 SVGAGI. V gave up 5 bases and J gave up 4 bases, with 12 bases separating them. Here the CDR3 reads CASSRDKLYEQYF. In DNA, the CDR3 is TGTGCCAGCAGTCGGGACAAGCTATACGAGCAGTACTTC.

About this clone: At one of its ends the junction is not consistent with the germline gene, which may arise from a read error. The chain carries TRBV7-9 and TRBJ1-2; 9 nucleotides agree with TRBD1. The germline gives CDR1 SEHNR, CDR2 FQNEAQ (reference sequence). The CDR3 runs to 16 residues. CDR3 nucleotide sequence: TGTTCCAGCAGCTCCTCCGGGACAGGGTTTACTGATGGCTACACCTTC. Protein product: CSSSSSGTGFTDGYTF.

The genes are TRBV21-1 and TRBJ1-4; the table's TRBD1 call for D was not verified on the DNA. TRBV21-1 is classified as a pseudogene. The CDR3 covers 15 residues. CDR3 in DNA: TGTGCCAGCAGCGATAGTCCAGGGATGCATGAAAAACTGTTTTTT. Protein product: CASSDSPGMHEKLFF.

The J gene is TRBJ2-7, the V gene TRBV5-4, with 7 bases fitting TRBD1. CDR3 length: 13 residues. Germline trimming cut 4 bases from V and 3 bases from J; bases unmatched to any gene: 4. The germline V gene encodes CDR1 SGHNT and CDR2 YYREEE (reference sequence). The CDR3 DNA reads as TGTGCCAGCAGCCGGGACAGATACTACGAGCAGTACTTC. This gives the protein CASSRDRYYEQYF.

The chain carries TRBV2 and TRBJ1-2; D is undetermined. Trimming pared 6 bases from V and 3 bases from J, leaving 5 bases between. Germline V gene sequence: CDR1 SNHLY, CDR2 FYNNEI. The length of the CDR3 is 11 residues. The CDR3: CASSPDYGYTF. The CDR3 DNA is TGTGCCAGCAGCCCGGACTATGGCTACACCTTC.

The rearrangement joins TRBV7-2 to TRBJ1-4, with 8 bases identical to TRBD1. V dropped 0 bases and J dropped 8; count of bases not matched to a gene: 8. Germline assignment: CDR1 SGHTA and CDR2 FQGNSA. The CDR3 contains 16 residues. The CDR3, as DNA: TGTGCCAGCAGCTTAGCCGGACAGGGTTTTGGGGAAAAACTGTTTTTT. As protein: CASSLAGQGFGEKLFF.

This clone came up once. The J gene is TRBJ2-3, the V gene TRBV28; 12 nucleotides agree with TRBD1. The CDR3 is made up of 16 amino acids. V shed 2 bases and J 6 bases; nucleotides not matched to a gene: 6. CDR1 MDHEN and CDR2 SYDVKM come from the germline V gene. CDR3 DNA: TGTGCCAGCAGTTTAAGCGGGACAGGGGGCGGTGATACGCAGTATTTT. It is translated as CASSLSGTGGGDTQYF.

The chain uses TRBV7-9 and TRBJ1-2, with D maybe TRBD1 (6 bases). Trimming took 5 bases from V and 4 from J, leaving 14 bases between them. This CDR3 is 14 amino acids long. Germline V gives CDR1 SEHNR, CDR2 FQNEAQ (reference sequence). In DNA, the CDR3 is TGTGCCAGCAGCCCGGGGACAATCGGCTATGGCTACACCTTC. Its translation: CASSPGTIGYGYTF.

This clone was found a few times. This chain links TRBV18 with TRBJ1-4; TRBD1 matches at 8 bases. Germline V gene data show CDR1 as KGHSH and CDR2 as LQKENI. The CDR3 length is 13 residues. V shed 3 bases, J shed 8 bases, and the junction held 2 bases outside the gene matches. The CDR3 region has the DNA TGTGCCAGCTCACCTCGGGACAGGGAAAAACTGTTTTTT. It encodes CASSPRDREKLFF.

The CDR3 sequence is CASSVRVGNEKLFF. CDR3 DNA sequence: TGTGCCAGCAGTGTCAGGGTTGGGAATGAAAAACTGTTTTTT. The chain links TRBV2 to TRBJ1-4; weak D call: TRBD1 (5 bases). Trimming removed 4 bases from V and 5 bases from J, with 11 bases in between. The CDR3 has 14 amino acids. Germline values: CDR1 SNHLY, CDR2 FYNNEI.

V is TRBV7-3 and J is TRBJ1-1; weak D call: TRBD1 (5 bases). Trimming left V 4 bases short and J 3 bases short, with 18 bases between. CDR3 size: 16 residues. Germline CDR1 is SGHTA and CDR2 is FQGTGA. CDR3 region: CASSSDPVRADTEAFF. In nucleotides, the CDR3 is TGTGCCAGCAGCTCCGACCCGGTCAGGGCTGACACTGAAGCTTTCTTT.

The gene calls are TRBV7-3 and TRBJ2-3; 10 bases agree with TRBD2. Germline lookup yields CDR1 SGHTA and CDR2 FQGTGA. Trimming removed 5 bases from V and 1 base from J; junction bases left unmatched: 6. CDR3 length: 16 amino acids. As DNA, the CDR3 is TGTGCCAGCAGCCCTAGCGGGGGTGTACGCACAGATACGCAGTATTTT. This translates into CASSPSGGVRTDTQYF.

The chain links TRBV5-1 to TRBJ2-2; D ambiguous. The V end was cut by 0 bases, the J end by 2 bases, with 8 bases between. In germline, CDR1 is SGHRS, CDR2 YFSETQ. The CDR3 runs 15 residues. CDR3 loop: CASSLAERNTGELFF. The CDR3 DNA follows: TGCGCCAGCAGCTTGGCGGAGAGAAACACCGGGGAGCTGTTTTTT.

V and J are TRBV7-2 and TRBJ2-3; D gene ambiguous. V gave up 6 bases and J gave up 1 base, with 5 bases separating them. Germline CDR1 reads SGHTA; CDR2 reads FQGNSA. The CDR3 runs 12 residues. The CDR3 DNA reads TGTGCCAGCAGTTCTCGCACAGATACGCAGTATTTT. This codes for CASSSRTDTQYF.

This chain joins TRBV25-1 and TRBJ1-6, with D possibly matching TRBD1 (5 bases). V lost 3 bases to trimming and J lost 10 bases, with 13 bases between them. The CDR3 consists of 14 residues. CDR1 and CDR2 (germline): MGHDK, SYGVNS. The CDR3 sequence: CASSEGLVSSPLHF. The CDR3 nucleotides are TGTGCCAGCAGTGAGGGGCTGGTATCATCACCCCTCCACTTT.

The rearrangement joins TRBV7-2 to TRBJ2-6, with 12 positions matching TRBD1. The germline V gene has CDR1 SGHTA and CDR2 FQGNSA. The V segment lost 5 bases and the J segment 2 bases; nucleotides outside the gene matches: 10. The CDR3 runs to 19 residues. CDR3 DNA sequence: TGTGCCAGCAGCCCGGGGACAGGGGGCGCTCAGACTGGGGCCAACGTCCTGACTTTC. Residues: CASSPGTGGAQTGANVLTF.

The V and J genes are TRBV9 and TRBJ2-1, with D possibly matching TRBD2 (7 bases). The CDR3 is made up of 17 amino acids. The V gene lost 3 bases and the J gene lost 1 base, with 17 bases spanning the gap. Germline values: CDR1 SGDLS, CDR2 YYNGEE. CDR3 loop: CASSETPGGLSYNEQFF. The CDR3 DNA reads TGTGCCAGCAGCGAGACTCCGGGGGGCCTATCCTACAATGAGCAGTTCTTC.

CDR3 sequence reads: CASSLDRVEGETQYF. The CDR3 DNA reads TGCGCCAGCAGCTTGGACAGGGTGGAAGGAGAGACCCAGTACTTC. V usage is TRBV5-1 and J usage is TRBJ2-5; a weak D match, TRBD1 (6 bases). V lost 0 bases, J lost 4 bases, and 13 bases lay in between. The CDR3 is made up of 15 amino acids. The V gene's germline CDR1 is SGHRS and CDR2 YFSETQ.

V usage is TRBV6-5 and J usage is TRBJ2-7; D perhaps matches TRBD1 (5 bases). V lost 3 bases, J lost 8 bases, and 11 bases lay in between. Germline V lookup: CDR1 MNHEY, CDR2 SVGAGI. CDR3 length: 12 residues. CDR3 in amino acids: CASSYSGNKQYF. The CDR3 nucleotides read TGTGCCAGCAGTTATTCAGGGAATAAGCAGTACTTC.

The V and J genes are TRBV19 and TRBJ2-1; 12 bases map to TRBD2. CDR1 and CDR2 (germline): LNHDA, SQIVND (reference sequence). V trimming: 7 bases; J trimming: 8 bases; junction bases outside the gene matches: 6. The CDR3 runs to 14 residues. CDR3 in amino acids: CASTATSGSDEQFF. The CDR3 nucleotides are TGTGCCAGTACCGCGACTAGCGGGAGTGATGAGCAGTTCTTC. The whole variable domain, filled in from reference TRBV19 and TRBJ2-1, reads DGGITQSPKYLFRKEGQNVTLSCEQNLNHDAMYWYRQDPGQGLRLIYYSQIVNDFQKGDIAEGYSVSREKKESFPLTVTSAQKNPTAFYLCASTATSGSDEQFFGPGTRLTVL.

The rearrangement joins TRBV7-9 to TRBJ2-2; 7 positions match TRBD1. The trim removed 5 bases at V and 7 bases at J, leaving 13 bases unmatched. The CDR3 is 16 residues long. Germline CDR1 is SEHNR and CDR2 is FQNEAQ (reference sequence). CDR3 coding DNA: TGTGCCAGCAGCAGTTACAGGGGTAGCGTTGACGGGGAGCTGTTTTTT. Translating it yields CASSSYRGSVDGELFF. Drawing the rest from reference TRBV7-9 and TRBJ2-2, the complete variable domain is DTGVSQNPRHKITKRGQNVTFRCDPISEHNRLYWYRQTLGQGPEFLTYFQNEAQLEKSRLLSDRFSAERPKGSFSTLEIQRTEQGDSAMYLCASSSYRGSVDGELFFGEGSRLTVL.

The chain uses TRBV6-5 and TRBJ1-1; 7 bases match TRBD1. Trimming cost V 8 bases and J 3 bases; bases outside gene matches: 3. This CDR3 has 12 amino acids. The germline CDR1 and CDR2 sequences are MNHEY and SVGAGI. DNA for the CDR3: TGTGCCAGCGGGACAGCGCACACTGAAGCTTTCTTT. It specifies CASGTAHTEAFF.

This chain joins TRBV28 and TRBJ1-2; possible D gene TRBD1, 5 bases. The length of the CDR3 is 14 residues. V was cut by 4 bases and J by 4 bases, with 13 bases left in between. The germline gives CDR1 MDHEN, CDR2 SYDVKM. DNA for the CDR3: TGTGCCAGCAGTTCCCCGCAGGGCTTCTATGGCTACACCTTC. It codes for CASSSPQGFYGYTF.

V gene TRBV7-9 combines with J gene TRBJ1-5, with D unresolved. V lost 3 bases and J lost 1, with 10 bases in between. Germline V gene sequence: CDR1 SEHNR, CDR2 FQNEAQ (reference sequence). CDR3 length equals 15 residues. In nucleotides, the CDR3 is TGTGCCAGCAGCTTCGGAGAAGTCAGCAATCAGCCCCAGCATTTT. This encodes CASSFGEVSNQPQHF.

The V gene is TRBV7-2, the J gene TRBJ2-3, with TRBD1 matching over 8 bases. After removal of 3 bases from V and 1 base from J, the junction contained 0 bases not matched to a gene. The CDR3 spans 14 residues. CDR1 and CDR2 from the germline V gene are SGHTA and FQGNSA. This chain's CDR3 is CASSLTGGTDTQYF. In DNA form, the CDR3 reads TGTGCCAGCAGCTTGACAGGGGGCACAGATACGCAGTATTTT.

V and J are TRBV9 and TRBJ2-1, with 8 bases fitting TRBD1. This CDR3 has 15 amino acids. J gave up 4 bases and V 0 bases, and 3 bases lay outside the gene matches. Germline assignment: CDR1 SGDLS and CDR2 YYNGEE. In DNA form, the CDR3 reads TGTGCCAGCAGCGTAGTAGGACAGGGTTACAATGAGCAGTTCTTC. This translates into CASSVVGQGYNEQFF.

This rearrangement joins TRBV4-2 to TRBJ1-6, with D perhaps TRBD1 (5 bases). The CDR3 sequence is 14 residues long. V was cut by 6 bases and J by 7 bases, with 13 bases left in between. Germline lookup yields CDR1 LGHNA and CDR2 YNFKEQ. The CDR3 reads CASRSQGGNSPLHF. In DNA, the CDR3 is TGTGCCAGCAGAAGTCAGGGTGGAAATTCACCCCTCCACTTT.

This chain links TRBV6-5 with TRBJ2-3, with D maybe TRBD2 (6 bases). In germline, CDR1 is MNHEY, CDR2 SVGAGI. V was trimmed by 3 bases and J by 0 bases, leaving 10 bases between them. The CDR3 contains 15 residues. The CDR3 is CASSYRGVSTDTQYF. The DNA for the CDR3 is TGTGCCAGCAGTTATCGCGGGGTTAGCACAGATACGCAGTATTTT.

J is TRBJ2-7 and V is TRBV9; 10 bases fit TRBD2. CDR3 length equals 17 residues. CDR1 is SGDLS and CDR2 is YYNGEE in the germline V gene. V lost 0 bases, J lost 0 bases, and 6 bases stayed unmatched. CDR3 loop: CASSVEPSGSLSYEQYF. CDR3 DNA sequence: TGTGCCAGCAGCGTAGAGCCTAGCGGGAGCCTCTCCTACGAGCAGTACTTC.

The chain links TRBV4-1 to TRBJ2-7, with D perhaps matching TRBD1 (6 bases). With 3 bases removed from V and 2 bases from J, the gap between germline ends came to 23 bases. Germline V gene sequence: CDR1 MGHRA, CDR2 YSYEKL. The CDR3 spans 18 residues. The CDR3, as DNA: TGCGCCAGCAGCCAGGGACACACCGGGACCGGGATAACCTACGAGCAGTACTTC. Amino acid sequence: CASSQGHTGTGITYEQYF.

This chain links TRBV7-3 with TRBJ1-5; D gene ambiguous. Trimming took 5 bases from V and 9 from J, leaving 11 bases between them. Germline V gene sequence: CDR1 SGHTA, CDR2 FQGTGA. The CDR3 is 12 residues long. The CDR3 loop reads CASSAADWPQHF. In DNA form, the CDR3 reads TGTGCCAGCAGCGCCGCGGACTGGCCCCAGCATTTT.